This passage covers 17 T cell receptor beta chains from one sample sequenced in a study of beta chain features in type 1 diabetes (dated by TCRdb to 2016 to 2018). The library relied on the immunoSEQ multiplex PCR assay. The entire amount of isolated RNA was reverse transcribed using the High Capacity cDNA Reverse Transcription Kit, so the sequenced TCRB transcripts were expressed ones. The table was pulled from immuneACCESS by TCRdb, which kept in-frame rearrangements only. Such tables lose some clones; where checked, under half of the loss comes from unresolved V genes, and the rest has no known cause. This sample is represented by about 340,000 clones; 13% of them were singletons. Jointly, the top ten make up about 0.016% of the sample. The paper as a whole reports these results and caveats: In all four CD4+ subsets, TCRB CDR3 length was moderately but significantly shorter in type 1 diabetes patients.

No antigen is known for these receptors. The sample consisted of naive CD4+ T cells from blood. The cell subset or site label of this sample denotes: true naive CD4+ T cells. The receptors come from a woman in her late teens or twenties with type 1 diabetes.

The CDR3 protein is CASNPGQGFSYEQYF. The CDR3 bases are TGTGCCAGCAACCCCGGACAGGGATTCTCCTACGAGCAGTACTTC. The chain uses TRBV7-2 and TRBJ2-7, with 8 bases identical to TRBD1. The CDR3 totals 15 residues. The V gene's germline CDR1 is SGHTA and CDR2 FQGNSA. The V segment lost 7 bases and the J segment 0 bases; nucleotides outside the gene matches: 8. Filled out from reference TRBV7-2 and TRBJ2-7, the complete variable domain reads GAGVSQSPSNKVTEKGKDVELRCDPISGHTALYWYRQSLGQGLEFLIYFQGNSAPDKSGLPSDRFSAERTGGSVSTLTIQRTQQEDSAVYLCASNPGQGFSYEQYFGPGTRLTVT.

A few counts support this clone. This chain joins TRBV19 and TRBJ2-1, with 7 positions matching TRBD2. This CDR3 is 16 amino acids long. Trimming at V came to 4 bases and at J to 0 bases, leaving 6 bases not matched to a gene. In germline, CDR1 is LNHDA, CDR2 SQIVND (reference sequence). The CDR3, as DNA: TGTGCCAGTAGTACCGGGGGGACTTTCTCCTACAATGAGCAGTTCTTC. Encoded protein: CASSTGGTFSYNEQFF.

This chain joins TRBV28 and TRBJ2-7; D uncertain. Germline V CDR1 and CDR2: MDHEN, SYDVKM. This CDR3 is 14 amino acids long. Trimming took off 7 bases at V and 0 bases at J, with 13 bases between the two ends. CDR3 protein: CASNGPGSSYEQYF. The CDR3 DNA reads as TGTGCCAGCAATGGGCCTGGCAGCTCCTACGAGCAGTACTTC.

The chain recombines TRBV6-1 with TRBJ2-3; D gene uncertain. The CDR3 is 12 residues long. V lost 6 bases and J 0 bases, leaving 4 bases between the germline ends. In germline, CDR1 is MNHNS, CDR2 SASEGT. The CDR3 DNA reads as TGTGCCAGCAGACAAAGCACAGATACGCAGTATTTT. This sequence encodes CASRQSTDTQYF.

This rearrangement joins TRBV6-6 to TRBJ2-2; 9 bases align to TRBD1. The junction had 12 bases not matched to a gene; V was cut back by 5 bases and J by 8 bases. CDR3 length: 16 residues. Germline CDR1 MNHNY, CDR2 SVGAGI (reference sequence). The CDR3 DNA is TGTGCCAGCAGTCTTCCTCCCGGGACAGGGAATGGGGAGCTGTTTTTT. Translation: CASSLPPGTGNGELFF.

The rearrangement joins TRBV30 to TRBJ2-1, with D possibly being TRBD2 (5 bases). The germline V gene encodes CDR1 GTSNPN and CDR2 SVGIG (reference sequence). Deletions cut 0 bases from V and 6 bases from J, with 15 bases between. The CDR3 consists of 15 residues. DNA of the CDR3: TGTGCCTGGAGTGTAAGGCGGGTCATAGGCAATGAGCAGTTCTTC. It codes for CAWSVRRVIGNEQFF.

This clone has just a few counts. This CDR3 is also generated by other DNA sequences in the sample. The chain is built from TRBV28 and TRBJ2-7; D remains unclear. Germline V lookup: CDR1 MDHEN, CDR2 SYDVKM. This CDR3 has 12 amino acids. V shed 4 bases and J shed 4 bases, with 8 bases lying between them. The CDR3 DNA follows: TGTGCCAGCAGTTCCCCAGGTTACGAGCAGTACTTC. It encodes CASSSPGYEQYF. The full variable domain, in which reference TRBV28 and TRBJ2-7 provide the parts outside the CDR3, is DVKVTQSSRYLVKRTGEKVFLECVQDMDHENMFWYRQDPGLGLRLIYFSYDVKMKEKGDIPEGYSVSREKKERFSLILESASTNQTSMYLCASSSPGYEQYFGPGTRLTVT.

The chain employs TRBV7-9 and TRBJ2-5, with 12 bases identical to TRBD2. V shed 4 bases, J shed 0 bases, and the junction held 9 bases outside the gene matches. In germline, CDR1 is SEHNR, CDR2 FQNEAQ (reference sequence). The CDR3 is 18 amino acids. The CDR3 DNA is TGTGCCAGCAGCTCAAAAGGGAGGACTAGCGGGAACCAAGAGACCCAGTACTTC. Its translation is CASSSKGRTSGNQETQYF.

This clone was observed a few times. The CDR3 spells CAGATGSRIQETQYF. CDR3 bases: TGTGCCGGGGCGACAGGGAGCCGTATCCAAGAGACCCAGTACTTC. The chain is built from TRBV30 and TRBJ2-5; 7 bases map to TRBD1. CDR3 length: 15 residues. Germline trimming cut 8 bases from V and 1 base from J; bases unmatched to any gene: 13. Germline lookup yields CDR1 GTSNPN and CDR2 SVGIG (reference sequence).

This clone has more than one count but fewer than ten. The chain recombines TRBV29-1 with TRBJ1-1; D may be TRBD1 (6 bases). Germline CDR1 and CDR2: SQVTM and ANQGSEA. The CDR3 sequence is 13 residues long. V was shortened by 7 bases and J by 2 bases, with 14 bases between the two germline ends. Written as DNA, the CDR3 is TGCAGCGCGTCAGGGGCTAGTAACACTGAAGCTTTCTTT. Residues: CSASGASNTEAFF.

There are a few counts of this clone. This CDR3 reads CAWSGRTGGYEQYV. The CDR3, as DNA: TGTGCCTGGAGTGGCCGGACAGGGGGTTACGAGCAGTACGTC. The rearrangement uses TRBV30 and TRBJ2-7; 10 bases are shared with TRBD1. This CDR3 is built from 14 residues. In germline, CDR1 is GTSNPN, CDR2 SVGIG (reference sequence). Germline trimming cut 1 base from V and 4 bases from J; bases unmatched to any gene: 4.

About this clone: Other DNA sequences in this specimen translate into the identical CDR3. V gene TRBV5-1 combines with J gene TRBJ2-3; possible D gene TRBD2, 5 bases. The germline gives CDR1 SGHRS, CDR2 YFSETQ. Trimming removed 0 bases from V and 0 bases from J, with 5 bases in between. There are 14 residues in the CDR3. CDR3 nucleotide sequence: TGCGCCAGCAGCTTGGGGGAGAGCACAGATACGCAGTATTTT. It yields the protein CASSLGESTDTQYF.

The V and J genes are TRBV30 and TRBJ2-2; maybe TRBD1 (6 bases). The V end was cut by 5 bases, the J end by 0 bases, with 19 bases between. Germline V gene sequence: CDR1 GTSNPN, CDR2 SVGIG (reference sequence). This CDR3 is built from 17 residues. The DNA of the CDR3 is TGTGCCTGGGCCCCAAGGGTGGGACACCCGAACACCGGGGAGCTGTTTTTT. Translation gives CAWAPRVGHPNTGELFF. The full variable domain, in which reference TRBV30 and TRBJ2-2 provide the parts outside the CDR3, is SQTIHQWPATLVQPVGSPLSLECTVEGTSNPNLYWYRQAAGRGLQLLFYSVGIGQISSEVPQNLSASRPQDRQFILSSKKLLLSDSGFYLCAWAPRVGHPNTGELFFGEGSRLTVL.

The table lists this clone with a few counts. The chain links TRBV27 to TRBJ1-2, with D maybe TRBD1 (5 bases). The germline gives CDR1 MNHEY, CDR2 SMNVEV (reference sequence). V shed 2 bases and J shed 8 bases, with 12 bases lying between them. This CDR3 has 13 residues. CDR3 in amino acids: CASSLQGREGYTF. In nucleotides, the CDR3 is TGTGCCAGCAGTTTACAGGGCCGAGAGGGCTACACCTTC.

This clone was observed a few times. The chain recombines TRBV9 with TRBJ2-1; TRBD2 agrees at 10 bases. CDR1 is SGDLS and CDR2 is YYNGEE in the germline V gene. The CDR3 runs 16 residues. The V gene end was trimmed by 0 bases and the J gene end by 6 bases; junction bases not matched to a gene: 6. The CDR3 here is CASSVGSGRALNEQFF. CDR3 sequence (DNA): TGTGCCAGCAGCGTAGGCAGCGGGAGGGCCCTCAATGAGCAGTTCTTC.

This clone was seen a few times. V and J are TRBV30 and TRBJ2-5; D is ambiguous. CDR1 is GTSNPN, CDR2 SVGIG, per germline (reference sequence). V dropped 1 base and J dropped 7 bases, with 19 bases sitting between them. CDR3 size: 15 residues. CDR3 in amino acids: CAWSAPYGSPGTQYF. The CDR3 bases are TGTGCCTGGAGTGCCCCTTACGGCTCCCCGGGGACCCAGTACTTC.

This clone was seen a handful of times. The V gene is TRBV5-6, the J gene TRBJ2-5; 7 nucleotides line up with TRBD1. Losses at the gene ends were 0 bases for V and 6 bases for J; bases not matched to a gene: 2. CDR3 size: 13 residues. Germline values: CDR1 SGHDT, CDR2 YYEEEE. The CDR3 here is CASSLVQGKTQYF. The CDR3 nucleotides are TGTGCCAGCAGCTTGGTACAGGGGAAGACCCAGTACTTC.